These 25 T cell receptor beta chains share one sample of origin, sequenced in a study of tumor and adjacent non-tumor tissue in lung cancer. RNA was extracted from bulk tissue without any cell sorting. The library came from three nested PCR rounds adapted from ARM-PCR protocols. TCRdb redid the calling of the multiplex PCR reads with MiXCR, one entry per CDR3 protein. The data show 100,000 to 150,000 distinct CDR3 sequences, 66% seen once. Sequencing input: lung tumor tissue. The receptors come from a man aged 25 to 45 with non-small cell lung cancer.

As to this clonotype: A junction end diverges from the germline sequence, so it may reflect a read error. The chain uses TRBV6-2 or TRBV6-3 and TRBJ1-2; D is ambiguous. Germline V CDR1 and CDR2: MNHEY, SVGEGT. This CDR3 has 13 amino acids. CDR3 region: CANSYLAGDGYTF. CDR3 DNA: TGTGCCAACAGTTACTTGGCAGGAGATGGCTACACCTTC.

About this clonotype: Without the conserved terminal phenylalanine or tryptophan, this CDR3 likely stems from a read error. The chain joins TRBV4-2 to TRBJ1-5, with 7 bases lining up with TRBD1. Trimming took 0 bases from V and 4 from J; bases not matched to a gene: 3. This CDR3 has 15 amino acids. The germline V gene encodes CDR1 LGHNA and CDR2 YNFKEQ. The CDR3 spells CASSQEGQPNQPQHY. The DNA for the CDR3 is TGTGCCAGCAGCCAAGAGGGACAGCCGAATCAGCCCCAGCATTAT.

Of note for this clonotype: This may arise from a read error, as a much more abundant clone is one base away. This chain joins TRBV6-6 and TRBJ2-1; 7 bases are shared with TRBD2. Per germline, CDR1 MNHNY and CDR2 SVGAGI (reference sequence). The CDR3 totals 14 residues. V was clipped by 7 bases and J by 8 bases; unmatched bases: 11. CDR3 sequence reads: CASKPGLTVDEQFF. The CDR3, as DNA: TGTGCCAGCAAGCCGGGACTAACTGTCGATGAGCAGTTCTTC.

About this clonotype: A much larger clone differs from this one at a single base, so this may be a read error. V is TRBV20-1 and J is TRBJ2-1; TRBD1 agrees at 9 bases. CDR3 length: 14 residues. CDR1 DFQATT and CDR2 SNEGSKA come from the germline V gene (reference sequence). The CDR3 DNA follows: TGCAATGCTCGCCGGGACAGGGCGTACAATGAGCAGTTCTTC. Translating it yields CNARRDRAYNEQFF.

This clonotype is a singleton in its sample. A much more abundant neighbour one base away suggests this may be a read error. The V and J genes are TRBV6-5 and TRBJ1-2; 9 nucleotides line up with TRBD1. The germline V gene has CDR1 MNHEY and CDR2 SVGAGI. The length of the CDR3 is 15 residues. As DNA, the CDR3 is TGTGCCAGCAGTTACGTGGACAGGGGAACGGATGGCTACATCTTC. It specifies CASSYVDRGTDGYIF.

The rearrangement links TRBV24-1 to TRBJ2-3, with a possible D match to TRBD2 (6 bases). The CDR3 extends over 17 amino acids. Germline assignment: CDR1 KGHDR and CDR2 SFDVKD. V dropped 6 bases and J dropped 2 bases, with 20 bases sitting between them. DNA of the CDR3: TGTGCCACCAGTTCTGGGACTGGCGGGCTCCACACAGATACGCAGTATTTT. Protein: CATSSGTGGLHTDTQYF.

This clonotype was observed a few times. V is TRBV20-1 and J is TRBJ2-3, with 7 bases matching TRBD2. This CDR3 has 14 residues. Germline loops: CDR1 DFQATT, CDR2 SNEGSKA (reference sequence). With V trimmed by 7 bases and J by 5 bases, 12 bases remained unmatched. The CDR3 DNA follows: TGCAGTGTAGTAGGTGGACTAGTTCTAGATACGCAGTATTTT. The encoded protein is CSVVGGLVLDTQYF.

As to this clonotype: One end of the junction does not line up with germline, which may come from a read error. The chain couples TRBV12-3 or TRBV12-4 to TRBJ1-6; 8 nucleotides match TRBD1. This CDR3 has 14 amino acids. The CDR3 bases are TGTGCCAGCAGTTTACGGACAGGGTCTTCATCCCTCCACTTT. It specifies CASSLRTGSSSLHF.

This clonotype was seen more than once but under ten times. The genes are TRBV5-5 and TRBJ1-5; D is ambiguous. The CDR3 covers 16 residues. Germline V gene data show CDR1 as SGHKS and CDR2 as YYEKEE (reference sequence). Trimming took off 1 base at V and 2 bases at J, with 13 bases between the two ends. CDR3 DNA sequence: TGTGCCAGCAGCTTGCTTGGGCCTTGGGGCAATCAGCCCCAGCATTTT. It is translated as CASSLLGPWGNQPQHF.

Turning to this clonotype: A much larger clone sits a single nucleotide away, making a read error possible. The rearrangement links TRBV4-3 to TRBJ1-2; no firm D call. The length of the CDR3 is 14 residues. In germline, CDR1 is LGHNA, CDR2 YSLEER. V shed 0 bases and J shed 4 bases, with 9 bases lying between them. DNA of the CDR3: TGCGCCAGCAGCCAAGATACGGGTGCCTATGGCTACACCTTC. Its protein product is CASSQDTGAYGYTF.

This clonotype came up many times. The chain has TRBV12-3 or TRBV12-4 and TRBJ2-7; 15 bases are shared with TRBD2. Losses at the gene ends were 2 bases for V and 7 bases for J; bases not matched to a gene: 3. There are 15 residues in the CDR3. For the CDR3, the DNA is TGTGCCAGCAGTTTAAGGGGACTAGCGGGGGGTGAGCAGTACTTC. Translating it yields CASSLRGLAGGEQYF.

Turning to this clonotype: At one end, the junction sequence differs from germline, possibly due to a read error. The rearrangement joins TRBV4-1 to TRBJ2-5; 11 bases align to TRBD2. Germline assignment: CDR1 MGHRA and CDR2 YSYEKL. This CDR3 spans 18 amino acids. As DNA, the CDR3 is TGTGTCAGCAGCCAAGATGGGGGGCTAGCGGGAGGTGCGGAGACCCAGTACTTC. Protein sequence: CVSSQDGGLAGGAETQYF.

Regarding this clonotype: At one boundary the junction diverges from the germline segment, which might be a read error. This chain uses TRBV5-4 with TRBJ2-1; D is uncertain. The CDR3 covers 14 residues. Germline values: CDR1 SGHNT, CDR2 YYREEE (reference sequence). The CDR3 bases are TGTGCCAGCAGTTTTGGCCAGCGAGGAAATGAGCAGTTGTTC. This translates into CASSFGQRGNEQLF. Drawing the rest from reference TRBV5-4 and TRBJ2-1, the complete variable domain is ETGVTQSPTHLIKTRGQQVTLRCSSQSGHNTVSWYQQALGQGPQFIFQYYREEENGRGNFPPRFSGLQFPNYSSELNVNALELDDSALYLCASSFGQRGNEQLFGPGTRLTVL.

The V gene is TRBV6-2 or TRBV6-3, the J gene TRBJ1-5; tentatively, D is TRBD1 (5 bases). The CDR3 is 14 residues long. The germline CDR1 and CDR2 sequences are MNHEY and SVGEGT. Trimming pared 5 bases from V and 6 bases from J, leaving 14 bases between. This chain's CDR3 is CASSTGDPCQPQHF. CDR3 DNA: TGTGCCAGCAGTACGGGGGATCCCTGTCAGCCCCAGCATTTT.

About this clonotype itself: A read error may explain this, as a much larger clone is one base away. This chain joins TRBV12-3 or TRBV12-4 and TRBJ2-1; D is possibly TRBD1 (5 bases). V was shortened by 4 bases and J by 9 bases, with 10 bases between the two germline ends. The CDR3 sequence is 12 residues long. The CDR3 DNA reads TGTGCCAGCAGTTGGAGCAGGGTTGAGCAGTTCTTC. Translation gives CASSWSRVEQFF.

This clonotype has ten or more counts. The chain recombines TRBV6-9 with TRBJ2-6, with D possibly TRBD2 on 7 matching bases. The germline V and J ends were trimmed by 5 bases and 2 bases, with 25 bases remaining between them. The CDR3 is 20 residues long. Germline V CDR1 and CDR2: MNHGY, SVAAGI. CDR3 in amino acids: CASSRIRGAGISAGANVLTF. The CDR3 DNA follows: TGTGCCAGCAGTCGAATCCGGGGGGCAGGAATTAGCGCTGGGGCCAACGTCCTGACTTTC.

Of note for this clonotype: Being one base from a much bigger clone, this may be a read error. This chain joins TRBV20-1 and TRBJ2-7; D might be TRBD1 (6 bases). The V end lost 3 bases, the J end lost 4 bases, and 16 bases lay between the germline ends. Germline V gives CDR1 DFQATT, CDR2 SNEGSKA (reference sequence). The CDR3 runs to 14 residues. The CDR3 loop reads CSASNRDTWYEQYF. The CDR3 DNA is TGCAGTGCTAGTAATCGGGACACCTGGTACGAGCAGTACTTC.

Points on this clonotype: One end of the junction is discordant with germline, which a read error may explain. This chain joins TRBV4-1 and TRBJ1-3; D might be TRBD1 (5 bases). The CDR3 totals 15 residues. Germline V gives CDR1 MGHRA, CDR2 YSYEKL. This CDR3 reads CASSQNRSSRNTIYF. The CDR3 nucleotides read TGCGCCAGCAGCCAAAACAGGAGCTCTAGAAACACCATATATTTT.

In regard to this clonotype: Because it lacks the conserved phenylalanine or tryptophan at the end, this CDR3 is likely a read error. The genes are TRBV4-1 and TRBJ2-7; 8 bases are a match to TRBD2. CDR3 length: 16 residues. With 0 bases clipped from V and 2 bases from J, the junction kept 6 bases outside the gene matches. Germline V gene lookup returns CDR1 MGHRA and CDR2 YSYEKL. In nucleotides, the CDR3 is TGCGCCAGCAGCCAAGAAGCTAGCGGGTTAACCTACGAGCAGTACTCC. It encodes CASSQEASGLTYEQYS.

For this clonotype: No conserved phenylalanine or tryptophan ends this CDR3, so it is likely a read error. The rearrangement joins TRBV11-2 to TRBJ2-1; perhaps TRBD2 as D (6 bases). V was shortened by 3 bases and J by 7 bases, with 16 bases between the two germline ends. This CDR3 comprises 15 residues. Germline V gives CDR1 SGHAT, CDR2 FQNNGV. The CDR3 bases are TGTGCCAGCAGCTTTATTGCAGGAGGGGATAATGAGCAGTTCTTA. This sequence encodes CASSFIAGGDNEQFL.

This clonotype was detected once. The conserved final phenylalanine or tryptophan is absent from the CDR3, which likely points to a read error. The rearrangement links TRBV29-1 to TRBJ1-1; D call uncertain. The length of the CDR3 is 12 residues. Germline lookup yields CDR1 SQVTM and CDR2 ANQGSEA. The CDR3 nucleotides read TGCAGCGTTAAGGATTTGAACACTGATGCTTTCTTA. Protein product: CSVKDLNTDAFL.

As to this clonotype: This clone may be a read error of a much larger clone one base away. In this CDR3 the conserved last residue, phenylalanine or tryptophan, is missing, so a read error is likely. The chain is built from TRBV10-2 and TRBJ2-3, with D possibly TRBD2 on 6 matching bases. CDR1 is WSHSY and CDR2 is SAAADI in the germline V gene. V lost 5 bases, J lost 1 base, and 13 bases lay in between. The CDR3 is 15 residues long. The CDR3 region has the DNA TGCGCCAGCAGTCCCGGAGTAGCGGGCACAGATACGCAGTATTCT. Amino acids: CASSPGVAGTDTQYS.

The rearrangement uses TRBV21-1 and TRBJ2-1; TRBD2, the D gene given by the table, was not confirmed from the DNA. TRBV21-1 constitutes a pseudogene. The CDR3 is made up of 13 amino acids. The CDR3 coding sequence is TGTGCCGGGATCTTGGGACTAGCCAATGAGCAGTTCTTC. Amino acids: CAGILGLANEQFF.

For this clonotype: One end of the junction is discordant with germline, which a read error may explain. The CDR3 DNA sequence: TGCGCCAGCAGCTTCGGTGGGGGAGGCTATGGCTGCACCTTC. This translates into CASSFGGGGYGCTF. This chain connects TRBV5-1 to TRBJ1-2; perhaps TRBD1 as D (5 bases). The CDR3 runs 14 residues. In germline, CDR1 is SGHRS, CDR2 YFSETQ.

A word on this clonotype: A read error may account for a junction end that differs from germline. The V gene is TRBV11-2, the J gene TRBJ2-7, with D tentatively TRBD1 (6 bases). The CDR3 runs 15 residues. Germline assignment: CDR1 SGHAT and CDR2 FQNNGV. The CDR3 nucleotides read TGTGCCGGCAGCTTAGAGGGGGACGGCTCCTACGACCAGTACTTC. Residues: CAGSLEGDGSYDQYF.